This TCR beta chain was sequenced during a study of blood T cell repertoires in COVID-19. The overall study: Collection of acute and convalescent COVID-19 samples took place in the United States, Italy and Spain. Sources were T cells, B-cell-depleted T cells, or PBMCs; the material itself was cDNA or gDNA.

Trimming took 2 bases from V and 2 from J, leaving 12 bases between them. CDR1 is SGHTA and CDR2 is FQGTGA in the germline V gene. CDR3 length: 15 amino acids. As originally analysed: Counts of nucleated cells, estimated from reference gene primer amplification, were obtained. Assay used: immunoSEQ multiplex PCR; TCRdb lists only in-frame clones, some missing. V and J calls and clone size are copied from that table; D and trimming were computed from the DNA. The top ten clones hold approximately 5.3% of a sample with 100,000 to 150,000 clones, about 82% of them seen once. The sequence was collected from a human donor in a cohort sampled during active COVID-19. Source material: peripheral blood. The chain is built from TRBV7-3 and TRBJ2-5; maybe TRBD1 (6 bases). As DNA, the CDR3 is TGTGCCAGCAGCTTATTATCAGGGGAACAAGAGACCCAGTACTTC. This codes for CASSLLSGEQETQYF.